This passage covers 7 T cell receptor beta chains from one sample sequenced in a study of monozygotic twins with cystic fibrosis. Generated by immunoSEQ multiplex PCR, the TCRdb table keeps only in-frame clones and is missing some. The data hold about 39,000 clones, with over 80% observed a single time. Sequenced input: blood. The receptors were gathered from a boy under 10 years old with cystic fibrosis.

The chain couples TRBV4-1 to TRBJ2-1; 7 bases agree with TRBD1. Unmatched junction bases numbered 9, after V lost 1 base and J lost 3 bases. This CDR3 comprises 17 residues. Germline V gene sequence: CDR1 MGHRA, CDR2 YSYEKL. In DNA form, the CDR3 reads TGCGCCAGCAGCCAAGTCGTCAGAACAGGGGACTACAATGAGCAGTTCTTC. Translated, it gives CASSQVVRTGDYNEQFF.

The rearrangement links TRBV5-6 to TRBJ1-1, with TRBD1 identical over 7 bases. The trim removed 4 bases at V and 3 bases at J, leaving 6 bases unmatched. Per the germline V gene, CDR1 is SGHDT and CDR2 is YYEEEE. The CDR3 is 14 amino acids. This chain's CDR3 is CASSGTGVHTEAFF. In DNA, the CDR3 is TGTGCCAGCAGCGGTACAGGGGTGCACACTGAAGCTTTCTTT.

CDR3 DNA: TGTGCCAGCAGCACTGGGACAGCCTCTTACGAGCAGTACTTC. Amino acids: CASSTGTASYEQYF. This chain connects TRBV5-6 to TRBJ2-7; 7 positions agree with TRBD1. The germline V gene encodes CDR1 SGHDT and CDR2 YYEEEE. This CDR3 is 14 amino acids long. The V segment lost 4 bases and the J segment 4 bases; nucleotides outside the gene matches: 8.

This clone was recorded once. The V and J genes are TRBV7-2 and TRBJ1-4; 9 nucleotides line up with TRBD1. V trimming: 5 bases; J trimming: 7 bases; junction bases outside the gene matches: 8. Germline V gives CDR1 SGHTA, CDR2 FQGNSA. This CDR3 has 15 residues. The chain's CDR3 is CASSPWTGDSEKLFF. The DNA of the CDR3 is TGTGCCAGCAGCCCTTGGACAGGGGACTCTGAAAAACTGTTTTTT.

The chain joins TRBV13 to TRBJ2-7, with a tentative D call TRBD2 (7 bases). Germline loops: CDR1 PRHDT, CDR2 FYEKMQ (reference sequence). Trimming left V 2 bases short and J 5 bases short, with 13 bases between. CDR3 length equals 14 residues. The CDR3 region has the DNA TGTGCCAGCAGCTTAATGCGGGGGCAGAACGAGCAGTACTTC. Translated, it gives CASSLMRGQNEQYF.

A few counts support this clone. The CDR3 nucleotides are TGTGCCAGCAGCTTTTGGCAGGAATACAATGAGCAGTTCTTC. This gives the protein CASSFWQEYNEQFF. The V call is TRBV5-4, the J call TRBJ2-1; D unresolved. Trimming cost V 2 bases and J 4 bases, with 10 bases left between them. This CDR3 comprises 14 residues. In germline, CDR1 is SGHNT, CDR2 YYREEE (reference sequence). Full variable domain (rest looked up from reference TRBV5-4 and TRBJ2-1): ETGVTQSPTHLIKTRGQQVTLRCSSQSGHNTVSWYQQALGQGPQFIFQYYREEENGRGNFPPRFSGLQFPNYSSELNVNALELDDSALYLCASSFWQEYNEQFFGPGTRLTVL.

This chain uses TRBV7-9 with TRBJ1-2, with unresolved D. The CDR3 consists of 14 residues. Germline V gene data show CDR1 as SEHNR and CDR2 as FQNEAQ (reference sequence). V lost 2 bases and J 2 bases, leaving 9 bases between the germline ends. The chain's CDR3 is CASSLPDENYGYTF. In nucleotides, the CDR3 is TGTGCCAGCAGCTTACCGGACGAAAACTATGGCTACACCTTC. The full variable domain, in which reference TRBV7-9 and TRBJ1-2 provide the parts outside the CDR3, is DTGVSQNPRHKITKRGQNVTFRCDPISEHNRLYWYRQTLGQGPEFLTYFQNEAQLEKSRLLSDRFSAERPKGSFSTLEIQRTEQGDSAMYLCASSLPDENYGYTFGSGTRLTVV.